Following are 28 T cell receptor beta chains from one sample sequenced in a study of regulatory T cells in long-lasting Graves disease. CDR3 regions were amplified by Arm-PCR using iRepertoire HTBI primers to build TCR beta libraries. TCRdb itself ran the multiplex PCR reads through MiXCR, one entry per CDR3 protein. This repertoire shows 360,000 or so distinct CDR3 sequences, approximately 16% found once; its top ten account for around 27%. Time point reported: newly diagnosed GD, antithyroid drugs for less than 3 months. PBMCs were the source of the RNA used for TCR sequencing. The sample also formed part of further work on T cells in Graves' hyperthyroidism and ophthalmopathy.

This sample comprised peripheral blood mononuclear cells (PBMCs), obtained at new diagnosis, from a patient treated with antithyroid drugs. The receptor source for this set is a middle-aged man with Graves disease.

DNA for the CDR3: TGCGCCAGCAGCTCCGACCCTTTCCAAGAGACCCAGTACTTC. It translates to CASSSDPFQETQYF. The chain employs TRBV5-1 and TRBJ2-5, with D hard to call. V dropped 3 bases and J dropped 1 base, with 10 bases sitting between them. This CDR3 is 14 amino acids long. Germline values: CDR1 SGHRS, CDR2 YFSETQ.

This clonotype was detected ten times or more. The J gene is TRBJ2-1, the V gene TRBV18, with unresolved D. CDR3 size: 15 residues. V was trimmed by 2 bases and J by 7 bases, leaving 15 bases between them. Germline V gene sequence: CDR1 KGHSH, CDR2 LQKENI. CDR3: CASSPRPYPTNEQFF. The DNA of the CDR3 is TGTGCCAGCTCACCAAGGCCGTACCCCACTAATGAGCAGTTCTTC. The variable domain in full, with the rest retrieved from reference TRBV18 and TRBJ2-1, is NAGVMQNPRHLVRRRGQEARLRCSPMKGHSHVYWYRQLPEEGLKFMVYLQKENIIDESGMPKERFSAEFPKEGPSILRIQQVVRGDSAAYFCASSPRPYPTNEQFFGPGTRLTVL.

The chain joins TRBV15 to TRBJ2-1; 7 nucleotides match TRBD2. The V gene end was trimmed by 8 bases and the J gene end by 6 bases; junction bases not matched to a gene: 10. The CDR3 contains 14 residues. CDR1 and CDR2 (germline): LNHNV, YYDKDF (reference sequence). The CDR3 DNA reads TGTGCCACCTCGGAGCGGGGTGGGAGCAATGAGCAGTTCTTC. Its protein is CATSERGGSNEQFF.

This clonotype came up many times. This chain joins TRBV12-3 or TRBV12-4 and TRBJ1-2; D not certain. Trimming shortened V by 6 bases and J by 6 bases, and 8 bases separated the two germline ends. This CDR3 has 11 residues. Here the CDR3 reads CASRGWDGYTF. Here the CDR3 DNA reads TGTGCCAGCAGAGGATGGGATGGCTACACCTTC.

The chain joins TRBV12-3 or TRBV12-4 to TRBJ2-2; weak D call: TRBD1 (6 bases). The CDR3 contains 15 residues. V gave up 5 bases and J gave up 0 bases, with 10 bases separating them. For the CDR3, the DNA is TGTGCCAGCAGTCGGACAGACTCGAACACCGGGGAGCTGTTTTTT. Translating gives CASSRTDSNTGELFF.

In this sample, this clonotype turned up a few times. The chain is built from TRBV19 and TRBJ2-4, with 8 bases lining up with TRBD1. This CDR3 contains 14 residues. Trimming at V came to 2 bases and at J to 5 bases, leaving 2 bases not matched to a gene. CDR1 and CDR2 (germline): LNHDA, SQIVND (reference sequence). CDR3 in DNA: TGTGCCAGTAGTATACTGGACAGGGAAAACATTCAGTACTTC. Translating gives CASSILDRENIQYF.

The J gene is TRBJ2-4, the V gene TRBV20-1, with 7 bases lining up with TRBD1. CDR1 is DFQATT, CDR2 SNEGSKA, per germline (reference sequence). Losses at the gene ends were 2 bases for V and 7 bases for J; bases not matched to a gene: 8. CDR3 size: 14 residues. CDR3 DNA sequence: TGCAGTGCTAGAAGGGGGCCTTATGTGAACATTCAGTACTTC. Translation: CSARRGPYVNIQYF.

This clonotype showed up just a few times. The CDR3 sequence: CASSQEGNRHWGRNQPQHF. The CDR3 nucleotides are TGTGCCAGCAGCCAAGAGGGCAACCGACATTGGGGAAGGAATCAGCCCCAGCATTTT. The J gene is TRBJ1-5, the V gene TRBV4-2; D gene unclear. In germline, CDR1 is LGHNA, CDR2 YNFKEQ. This CDR3 region has 19 residues. V lost 0 bases and J 4 bases, leaving 22 bases between the germline ends.

This clonotype was counted ten times or more. This CDR3 is CASSVKDTQYF. The CDR3, as DNA: TGTGCCAGCAGTGTGAAAGATACGCAGTATTTT. The rearrangement uses TRBV2 and TRBJ2-3; D not certain. The CDR3 consists of 11 residues. V lost 4 bases and J lost 5, with 4 bases in between. CDR1 and CDR2 from the germline V gene are SNHLY and FYNNEI.

This clonotype was recorded at least ten times. The chain employs TRBV20-1 and TRBJ2-5, with TRBD2 matching over 12 bases. With 6 bases clipped from V and 0 bases from J, the junction kept 5 bases outside the gene matches. The germline V gene has CDR1 DFQATT and CDR2 SNEGSKA (reference sequence). This CDR3 spans 15 amino acids. The CDR3 DNA reads as TGCAGTGCCCCCGGACTAGCGGGGTACCAAGAGACCCAGTACTTC. Translating it yields CSAPGLAGYQETQYF.

This clonotype has a count of ten or more. The V and J genes are TRBV4-2 and TRBJ2-7, with TRBD2 matching over 8 bases. The CDR3 length is 13 residues. V lost 3 bases and J lost 4; bases outside the gene matches: 2. Germline V gives CDR1 LGHNA, CDR2 YNFKEQ. CDR3: CASSHSGGYEQYF. The CDR3 DNA reads TGTGCCAGCAGCCACAGCGGGGGTTACGAGCAGTACTTC.

The chain uses TRBV4-1 and TRBJ2-5, with 8 positions matching TRBD2. The J call may be in error: the DNA end matches TRBJ2-1 better. The CDR3 is made up of 15 amino acids. In germline, CDR1 is MGHRA, CDR2 YSYEKL. The CDR3 nucleotides read TGCGCCAGCAGCCATTTCGGGGGGGTGGTTGTTGAGCAGTTCTTC. Residues: CASSHFGGVVVEQFF.

This clonotype was seen only a few times. The J gene is TRBJ2-6, the V gene TRBV12-3 or TRBV12-4; 7 nucleotides agree with TRBD1. V shed 6 bases and J 2 bases; nucleotides not matched to a gene: 4. The CDR3 has 15 residues. CDR3 region: CASSPTGAGANVLTF. Written as DNA, the CDR3 is TGTGCCAGCAGCCCCACAGGGGCTGGGGCCAACGTCCTGACTTTC.

This clonotype showed up many times. The chain couples TRBV20-1 to TRBJ1-1; TRBD1 aligns across 7 bases. CDR3 length: 12 amino acids. Trimming at V came to 5 bases and at J to 6 bases, leaving 6 bases not matched to a gene. From germline, CDR1 is DFQATT and CDR2 SNEGSKA (reference sequence). The CDR3 DNA is TGCAGTGCTCAACAGGGGAGAGCTGAAGCTTTCTTT. It encodes CSAQQGRAEAFF.

The gene calls are TRBV2 and TRBJ2-7; D might be TRBD1 (5 bases). Germline V gene data show CDR1 as SNHLY and CDR2 as FYNNEI. V dropped 8 bases and J dropped 2 bases, with 13 bases sitting between them. The CDR3 runs to 13 residues. The CDR3 nucleotides read TGTGCCAGCTCGACAGTCTTCACCTACGAGCAGTACTTC. Protein sequence: CASSTVFTYEQYF.

This clonotype was detected ten times or more. This rearrangement joins TRBV5-1 to TRBJ2-3, with 7 bases fitting TRBD1. The CDR3 is 16 residues long. Germline CDR1 reads SGHRS; CDR2 reads YFSETQ. Losses at the gene ends were 4 bases for V and 8 bases for J; bases not matched to a gene: 16. The CDR3 loop is CASSLVRGQRHGTQYF. As DNA, the CDR3 is TGCGCCAGCAGCCTCGTCCGGGGACAGAGGCATGGTACGCAGTATTTT.

There are many counts of this clonotype. V gene TRBV7-3 combines with J gene TRBJ2-1; 7 positions match TRBD2. Germline lookup yields CDR1 SGHTA and CDR2 FQGTGA. The CDR3 is 14 residues long. V trimming: 7 bases; J trimming: 4 bases; junction bases outside the gene matches: 7. This chain's CDR3 is CASKVLAEYNEQFF. In nucleotides, the CDR3 is TGTGCCAGCAAGGTTCTAGCGGAATACAATGAGCAGTTCTTC.

CDR3 sequence (DNA): TGCGCCAGCAGCCACCTGAGGGGTGACACTGAAGCTTTCTTT. This sequence encodes CASSHLRGDTEAFF. The chain is built from TRBV4-1 and TRBJ1-1, with D possibly matching TRBD1 (5 bases). The CDR3 contains 14 residues. V was shortened by 3 bases and J by 3 bases, with 11 bases between the two germline ends. Germline V gene sequence: CDR1 MGHRA, CDR2 YSYEKL.

This clonotype was seen repeatedly, ten times or more. The chain has TRBV5-1 and TRBJ2-7; TRBD1 matches at 7 bases. Germline V lookup: CDR1 SGHRS, CDR2 YFSETQ. There are 15 residues in the CDR3. Germline trimming cut 0 bases from V and 2 bases from J; bases unmatched to any gene: 5. Written as DNA, the CDR3 is TGCGCCAGCAGCTTGGCTTCAGGGGGAACCTACGAGCAGTACTTC. Its translation is CASSLASGGTYEQYF. The full variable domain, rest sourced from reference TRBV5-1 and TRBJ2-7, is KAGVTQTPRYLIKTRGQQVTLSCSPISGHRSVSWYQQTPGQGLQFLFEYFSETQRNKGNFPGRFSGRQFSNSRSEMNVSTLELGDSALYLCASSLASGGTYEQYFGPGTRLTVT.

This clonotype was recorded at least ten times. The chain uses TRBV24-1 and TRBJ2-2, with D perhaps TRBD2 (5 bases). The CDR3 covers 14 residues. The V gene lost 3 bases and the J gene lost 8 bases, with 12 bases spanning the gap. Germline V lookup: CDR1 KGHDR, CDR2 SFDVKD. CDR3: CATSDVRGRGELFF. The CDR3 DNA is TGTGCCACCAGTGATGTGAGAGGGAGAGGGGAGCTGTTTTTT.

V and J are TRBV12-3 or TRBV12-4 and TRBJ2-7; weak D call: TRBD2 (5 bases). Trimming removed 5 bases from V and 6 bases from J, with 17 bases in between. There are 14 residues in the CDR3. CDR3 nucleotides: TGTGCCAGCAGTCCCGTTGGGAGTGGAGCCGAGCAGTACTTC. This translates into CASSPVGSGAEQYF.

This clonotype was counted ten times or more. The chain links TRBV5-1 to TRBJ2-3, with TRBD1 identical over 9 bases. Germline V lookup: CDR1 SGHRS, CDR2 YFSETQ. This CDR3 has 14 amino acids. Trimming cost V 5 bases and J 4 bases; bases outside gene matches: 5. The CDR3 DNA reads TGCGCCAGCAGACAGGACAGGGGTCCAGATACGCAGTATTTT. This translates into CASRQDRGPDTQYF.

This rearrangement joins TRBV28 to TRBJ1-5; D unresolved. The CDR3 totals 14 residues. V lost 6 bases and J 0 bases, leaving 9 bases between the germline ends. The V gene's germline CDR1 is MDHEN and CDR2 SYDVKM. CDR3 protein: CASRKSYSNQPQHF. In DNA, the CDR3 is TGTGCCAGCAGAAAGTCCTATAGCAATCAGCCCCAGCATTTT.

This clonotype appeared many times. This chain connects TRBV7-3 to TRBJ1-1; D not certain. The CDR3 is 13 residues long. Between the trimmed V and J ends, which lost 2 bases and 6 bases, there was a span of 10 bases. Germline V CDR1 and CDR2: SGHTA, FQGTGA. CDR3 region: CASSLALGSEAFF. The CDR3 nucleotides are TGTGCCAGCAGCTTAGCGTTAGGTTCTGAAGCTTTCTTT.

This clonotype was picked up many times. The rearrangement uses TRBV6-1 and TRBJ1-1; 8 bases agree with TRBD1. V gave up 6 bases and J gave up 0 bases; unmatched junction bases: 18. This CDR3 has 19 residues. Germline V gives CDR1 MNHNS, CDR2 SASEGT. DNA of the CDR3: TGTGCCAGCAGCCCCGCGGGTATCAGGGGGCGCAGGATGAACACTGAAGCTTTCTTT. Amino acids: CASSPAGIRGRRMNTEAFF.

At least ten counts were recorded for this clonotype. V usage is TRBV18 and J usage is TRBJ2-3; maybe TRBD1 (6 bases). Trimming stripped 0 bases from V and 2 bases from J, with 9 bases between. The germline V gene has CDR1 KGHSH and CDR2 LQKENI. This CDR3 is 15 amino acids long. The CDR3 is CASSPPQGITDTQYF. In DNA form, the CDR3 reads TGTGCCAGCTCACCACCGCAGGGGATCACAGATACGCAGTATTTT.

There are a few counts of this clonotype. The J gene is TRBJ2-1, the V gene TRBV5-1; 9 nucleotides line up with TRBD2. The length of the CDR3 is 19 residues. Looked up from germline, CDR1 is SGHRS and CDR2 is YFSETQ. V shed 3 bases, J shed 0 bases, and the junction held 13 bases outside the gene matches. The CDR3 DNA follows: TGCGCCAGCAGCTCCCGTGGTCAGCGGGGGGAAAACTCCTACAATGAGCAGTTCTTC. Translating it yields CASSSRGQRGENSYNEQFF.

In this sample, this clonotype turned up many times. The V gene is TRBV6-1, the J gene TRBJ2-7; maybe TRBD1 (5 bases). Deletions cut 6 bases from V and 4 bases from J, with 10 bases between. Looked up from germline, CDR1 is MNHNS and CDR2 is SASEGT. CDR3 size: 12 residues. The CDR3 spells CASSTGRYEQYF. In nucleotides, the CDR3 is TGTGCCAGCAGCACAGGACGATACGAGCAGTACTTC.